A single sample is the source of the 27 T cell receptor beta chains below, sequenced in a study of blood T cell repertoires in COVID-19. Assay: immunoSEQ multiplex PCR; the TCRdb copy retains only in-frame clones and omits some. Of 85,000 to 120,000 clones listed, around 78% are singletons. What was sequenced was peripheral blood. Receptor source: a man older than 75 with COVID-19, enrolled during active disease.

V is TRBV10-3 and J is TRBJ2-7; 8 bases align to TRBD1. Germline V gives CDR1 ENHRY, CDR2 SYGVKD. The V segment lost 6 bases and the J segment 3 bases; nucleotides outside the gene matches: 7. The CDR3 is made up of 14 amino acids. CDR3 coding DNA: TGTGCCATCAGCTCACCAGGGGGCGGCTACGAGCAGTACTTC. Its translation: CAISSPGGGYEQYF.

V is TRBV9 and J is TRBJ1-2; 7 bases are shared with TRBD1. J was trimmed by 4 bases and V by 1 base; bases with no gene match: 4. The CDR3 is 14 amino acids. The V gene's germline CDR1 is SGDLS and CDR2 YYNGEE. CDR3 sequence (DNA): TGTGCCAGCAGCGTACCGGCAGGGGGCTATGGCTACACCTTC. Its protein is CASSVPAGGYGYTF.

This clone has a single count. This chain links TRBV27 with TRBJ2-5; possible D gene TRBD2, 5 bases. Trimming left V 4 bases short and J 5 bases short, with 11 bases between. CDR1 and CDR2 from the germline V gene are MNHEY and SMNVEV (reference sequence). The CDR3 totals 13 residues. The CDR3 reads CASSYYGKETQYF. DNA of the CDR3: TGTGCCAGCAGTTATTACGGGAAGGAGACCCAGTACTTC.

The chain joins TRBV9 to TRBJ2-2; D unclear. Germline V gives CDR1 SGDLS, CDR2 YYNGEE. The CDR3 totals 13 residues. The V and J ends lost 4 bases and 7 bases respectively, with 11 bases between them. CDR3 protein: CASSTLVVGELFF. The CDR3 DNA follows: TGTGCCAGCAGCACCCTAGTGGTCGGGGAGCTGTTTTTT.

The chain links TRBV2 to TRBJ1-5; TRBD1 matches 9 bases. Germline loops: CDR1 SNHLY, CDR2 FYNNEI. There are 15 residues in the CDR3. Trimming took 2 bases from V and 3 from J; bases not matched to a gene: 2. In DNA, the CDR3 is TGTGCCAGCAGTGAATGGGACAGGGACAATCAGCCCCAGCATTTT. This sequence encodes CASSEWDRDNQPQHF.

The rearrangement joins TRBV6-2 or TRBV6-3 to TRBJ1-2; 7 positions agree with TRBD1. The CDR3 totals 14 residues. Unmatched junction bases numbered 4, after V lost 0 bases and J lost 6 bases. Germline loops: CDR1 MNHEY, CDR2 SVGEGT. The CDR3 is CASSYSEGGHGYTF. In DNA form, the CDR3 reads TGTGCCAGCAGTTACTCTGAAGGGGGCCATGGCTACACCTTC.

This clone occurred once. The V gene is TRBV7-6, the J gene TRBJ2-2; tentatively, D is TRBD2 (6 bases). V dropped 5 bases and J dropped 6 bases, with 16 bases sitting between them. The CDR3 contains 15 residues. Germline assignment: CDR1 SGHVS and CDR2 FNYEAQ. The CDR3 protein is CASSLSGGPAGELFF. CDR3 nucleotides: TGTGCCAGCAGCCTGTCCGGAGGGCCGGCCGGGGAGCTGTTTTTT.

V is TRBV2 and J is TRBJ1-5; 7 nucleotides agree with TRBD1. This CDR3 contains 15 residues. Germline CDR1 reads SNHLY; CDR2 reads FYNNEI. The junction had 5 bases not matched to a gene; V was cut back by 6 bases and J by 0 bases. The CDR3 region is CASRGQSYSNQPQHF. DNA for the CDR3: TGTGCCAGCAGGGGACAGTCTTATAGCAATCAGCCCCAGCATTTT.

This clone was counted a few times. This rearrangement joins TRBV6-1 to TRBJ1-5; no firm D call. CDR1 is MNHNS, CDR2 SASEGT, per germline. Trimming took 2 bases from V and 2 from J, leaving 16 bases between them. The length of the CDR3 is 17 residues. The CDR3 protein is CASSERPGGQGNQPQHF. For the CDR3, the DNA is TGTGCCAGCAGTGAACGGCCAGGTGGTCAGGGCAATCAGCCCCAGCATTTT.

There are a few counts of this clone. The V and J genes are TRBV7-2 and TRBJ2-3; a possible D gene is TRBD2 (5 bases). Germline V CDR1 and CDR2: SGHTA, FQGNSA. The CDR3 consists of 13 residues. The V end was cut by 6 bases, the J end by 3 bases, with 10 bases between. CDR3 nucleotide sequence: TGTGCCAGCAGTCCCCCGGGGACAGATACGCAGTATTTT. Translation gives CASSPPGTDTQYF.

This clone was detected only a few times. V and J are TRBV28 and TRBJ2-6; 11 bases are a match to TRBD2. V lost 3 bases, J lost 0 bases, and 7 bases stayed unmatched. Germline assignment: CDR1 MDHEN and CDR2 SYDVKM. There are 19 residues in the CDR3. The CDR3 DNA reads as TGTGCCAGCAGTTTCCCGACTAGCGGGATCCCCTCTGGGGCCAACGTCCTGACTTTC. Amino acid sequence: CASSFPTSGIPSGANVLTF.

This clone was seen just once. The chain recombines TRBV21-1 with TRBJ2-7; the table calls TRBD2, which could not be checked here. TRBV21-1 counts as a pseudogene. The CDR3 has 16 amino acids. The CDR3 DNA is TGTGCCAGCACCCCGGTTGGGGCGGGAGGGCCCCACGAGCAGTACTTC. The encoded protein is CASTPVGAGGPHEQYF.

The chain joins TRBV7-2 to TRBJ1-5; 8 positions agree with TRBD1. CDR1 and CDR2 (germline): SGHTA, FQGNSA. J gave up 8 bases and V 5 bases, and 8 bases lay outside the gene matches. The CDR3 totals 14 residues. In DNA, the CDR3 is TGTGCCAGCAGCCTTGACAGGGGAATGGAGCCCCAGCATTTT. Protein product: CASSLDRGMEPQHF.

This sequence joins TRBV27 and TRBJ2-1; TRBD1 aligns across 8 bases. Trimming cost V 8 bases and J 0 bases; bases outside gene matches: 6. The CDR3 length is 15 residues. Looked up from germline, CDR1 is MNHEY and CDR2 is SMNVEV (reference sequence). CDR3: CASSPGQGSYNEQFF. DNA for the CDR3: TGTGCCAGCTCCCCTGGACAGGGCTCCTACAATGAGCAGTTCTTC.

The genes are TRBV27 and TRBJ2-1, with 11 bases fitting TRBD2. The CDR3 covers 16 residues. The germline V gene encodes CDR1 MNHEY and CDR2 SMNVEV (reference sequence). The trim removed 3 bases at V and 4 bases at J, leaving 5 bases unmatched. CDR3 nucleotide sequence: TGTGCCAGCAGTTTTTTCGGGACTAGCGGATACAATGAGCAGTTCTTC. Protein sequence: CASSFFGTSGYNEQFF.

The V gene is TRBV6-6, the J gene TRBJ1-5; D perhaps matches TRBD1 (5 bases). CDR3 length: 13 residues. The germline V gene has CDR1 MNHNY and CDR2 SVGAGI (reference sequence). Trimming removed 8 bases from V and 7 bases from J, with 15 bases in between. This CDR3 reads CASREQGSQPQHF. For the CDR3, the DNA is TGTGCCAGCCGAGAGCAGGGAAGCCAGCCCCAGCATTTT.

This clone was counted between two and nine times. V gene TRBV9 combines with J gene TRBJ2-7, with TRBD1 matching over 9 bases. J gave up 7 bases and V 4 bases, and 15 bases lay outside the gene matches. Germline CDR1 and CDR2: SGDLS and YYNGEE. The CDR3 contains 16 residues. As DNA, the CDR3 is TGTGCCAGCAGCCCTCTCACAGGGGGCGCCTTGGAAGAGCAGTACTTC. It yields the protein CASSPLTGGALEEQYF.

The gene calls are TRBV4-3 and TRBJ2-5; D perhaps matches TRBD2 (6 bases). V was shortened by 0 bases and J by 1 base, with 12 bases between the two germline ends. CDR1 and CDR2 (germline): LGHNA, YSLEER. This CDR3 has 16 amino acids. CDR3 sequence reads: CASSQDLRGTQETQYF. CDR3 in DNA: TGCGCCAGCAGCCAAGATCTACGGGGGACCCAAGAGACCCAGTACTTC.

This clone was counted only a few times. The rearrangement links TRBV7-8 to TRBJ2-7; TRBD2 aligns across 12 bases. CDR3 size: 16 residues. V lost 5 bases and J lost 3; bases outside the gene matches: 8. Looked up from germline, CDR1 is SGHVS and CDR2 is FQNEAQ. CDR3 amino acids: CASSLAQLAGGYEQYF. CDR3 DNA: TGTGCCAGCAGCCTTGCGCAACTAGCGGGAGGCTACGAGCAGTACTTC.

This sequence joins TRBV28 and TRBJ1-2; D uncertain. V was clipped by 5 bases and J by 1 base, with 8 bases between them. Per the germline V gene, CDR1 is MDHEN and CDR2 is SYDVKM. This CDR3 has 13 residues. The CDR3: CASSPRFNYGYTF. The DNA for the CDR3 is TGTGCCAGCAGTCCTCGTTTTAACTATGGCTACACCTTC.

The gene calls are TRBV5-6 and TRBJ2-1, with D perhaps matching TRBD1 (5 bases). Germline V lookup: CDR1 SGHDT, CDR2 YYEEEE. The V end was cut by 4 bases, the J end by 3 bases, with 8 bases between. The CDR3 runs to 13 residues. CDR3 bases: TGTGCCAGCAGCATCGACAGCTACAATGAGCAGTTCTTC. Protein sequence: CASSIDSYNEQFF.

The chain links TRBV30 to TRBJ2-7, with D possibly being TRBD1 (6 bases). The CDR3 runs to 12 residues. V was shortened by 0 bases and J by 3 bases, with 6 bases between the two germline ends. CDR1 is GTSNPN and CDR2 is SVGIG in the germline V gene (reference sequence). CDR3 loop: CAWSVGGYEQYF. In DNA form, the CDR3 reads TGTGCCTGGAGTGTAGGGGGCTACGAGCAGTACTTC.

The CDR3 nucleotides read TGTGCCAGCAGCCCACCGGGAGAAGAGACCCAGTACTTC. This encodes CASSPPGEETQYF. The chain carries TRBV6-5 and TRBJ2-5, with TRBD2 as a possible D gene (6 bases). Germline CDR1 reads MNHEY; CDR2 reads SVGAGI. Deletions cut 6 bases from V and 3 bases from J, with 11 bases between. There are 13 residues in the CDR3.

The chain combines TRBV6-5 with TRBJ2-7, with 10 bases identical to TRBD1. Germline V CDR1 and CDR2: MNHEY, SVGAGI. There are 12 residues in the CDR3. With 8 bases clipped from V and 7 bases from J, the junction kept 5 bases outside the gene matches. CDR3 coding DNA: TGTGCCAGCTCCGACAGGGGGCGGGAGCAGTACTTC. Its translation is CASSDRGREQYF.

This CDR3 reads CASSLIWAGKHEQYF. CDR3 bases: TGTGCCAGCAGCTTAATATGGGCAGGGAAACACGAGCAGTACTTC. The chain uses TRBV7-9 and TRBJ2-7, with D perhaps matching TRBD1 (5 bases). Trimming removed 2 bases from V and 5 bases from J, with 16 bases in between. This CDR3 has 15 residues. Germline V CDR1 and CDR2: SEHNR, FQNEAQ (reference sequence). Looking up the rest from reference TRBV7-9 and TRBJ2-7 gives the full variable domain: DTGVSQNPRHKITKRGQNVTFRCDPISEHNRLYWYRQTLGQGPEFLTYFQNEAQLEKSRLLSDRFSAERPKGSFSTLEIQRTEQGDSAMYLCASSLIWAGKHEQYFGPGTRLTVT.

This clone is a singleton in its sample. This chain links TRBV18 with TRBJ2-1; 8 bases agree with TRBD2. This CDR3 has 15 amino acids. J was trimmed by 7 bases and V by 0 bases; bases with no gene match: 5. Germline CDR1 reads KGHSH; CDR2 reads LQKENI. The CDR3 here is CASSPPSGEGNEQFF. CDR3 nucleotides: TGTGCCAGCTCACCACCTAGCGGGGAGGGGAATGAGCAGTTCTTC.

V is TRBV9 and J is TRBJ2-1, with 7 bases aligning to TRBD1. The V gene's germline CDR1 is SGDLS and CDR2 YYNGEE. The length of the CDR3 is 15 residues. V shed 0 bases and J 6 bases; nucleotides not matched to a gene: 6. The DNA for the CDR3 is TGTGCCAGCAGCGTAGCTGGGGCAGGGGGCAATGAGCAGTTCTTC. Translation: CASSVAGAGGNEQFF.